The 28 T cell receptor beta chains presented below share a single source sample, sequenced in a study of T cells expressing NK-cell markers. TCRdb re-called the 5' RACE reads and shows each CDR3 protein once, DNA omitted. In total, the table holds 500,000 to 600,000 distinct CDR3 sequences. Sequenced: blood T cells: a sorted CD56 or NKG2C T cell subset, CD4+ or CD8+ T cells, or bulk PBMC T cells (not recorded which). The receptors originated from a man between 18 and 29 years old in good health.

CDR3: CASSPGLAGGPVAGELFF. The chain carries TRBV6-1 and TRBJ2-2; TCRdb outputs TRBD2, but without DNA this stays unchecked. Germline CDR1 is MNHNS and CDR2 is SASEGT. The CDR3 is 18 amino acids.

The chain is built from TRBV6-5 and TRBJ1-4. CDR3 size: 15 residues. Germline V gene sequence: CDR1 MNHEY, CDR2 SVGAGI. The CDR3 sequence is CASSYSFRRNEKLFF.

The genes are TRBV7-2 and TRBJ2-7; no DNA is available, so the TRBD2 call from TCRdb remains unchecked. The CDR3 spans 17 residues. Germline V gives CDR1 SGHTA, CDR2 FQGNSA. CDR3 amino acids: CASSLAWGRAYSYEQYF.

V usage is TRBV20-1 and J usage is TRBJ1-1; TCRdb's D gene call, TRBD1, goes unchecked for lack of DNA. The CDR3 runs 15 residues. Germline lookup yields CDR1 DFQATT and CDR2 SNEGSKA (reference sequence). CDR3 residues: CSAKRAGSGGTEAFF.

CDR3 amino acids: CATAQEDEQFF. The V gene is TRBV15, the J gene TRBJ2-1; the TCRdb D gene call, TRBD2, has no DNA to confirm it. CDR1 and CDR2 (germline): LNHNV, YYDKDF (reference sequence). The CDR3 has 11 residues.

The chain employs TRBV2 and TRBJ2-1; the D call from TCRdb, TRBD2, cannot be confirmed without DNA. This CDR3 region has 16 residues. CDR1 and CDR2 from the germline V gene are SNHLY and FYNNEI. The CDR3 here is CAADGAGGSPVNEQFF.

The chain employs TRBV30 and TRBJ2-3. This CDR3 spans 14 amino acids. CDR1 GTSNPN and CDR2 SVGIG come from the germline V gene (reference sequence). This chain's CDR3 is CAWSVSSGTDTQYF.

The chain links TRBV15 to TRBJ2-2; TCRdb's D gene call, TRBD2, goes unchecked for lack of DNA. Germline V gene lookup returns CDR1 LNHNV and CDR2 YYDKDF (reference sequence). The CDR3 has 17 amino acids. The CDR3 protein is CATSRGLAGGNTGELFF.

The chain employs TRBV3-1 and TRBJ2-1; TCRdb reports TRBD2, a call that lacks DNA to check it against. Germline CDR1 is LGHDT and CDR2 is YNNKEL (reference sequence). The CDR3 loop spans 18 amino acids. This CDR3 is CASSQDPSGRGTYNEQFF.

J is TRBJ2-3 and V is TRBV20-1; TCRdb calls TRBD1, which cannot be checked without DNA. Germline lookup yields CDR1 DFQATT and CDR2 SNEGSKA (reference sequence). The length of the CDR3 is 15 residues. This CDR3 is CSADLLAGRLDTQYF.

V gene TRBV20-1 combines with J gene TRBJ2-2; TCRdb gives TRBD1 as the D gene, but with no DNA this cannot be confirmed. The CDR3 consists of 17 residues. Per the germline V gene, CDR1 is DFQATT and CDR2 is SNEGSKA (reference sequence). This CDR3 reads CSARIRWGGQNTGELFF.

The chain couples TRBV28 to TRBJ1-4; TCRdb picks TRBD1, but there is no DNA to check that call. The germline V gene encodes CDR1 MDHEN and CDR2 SYDVKM. The CDR3 is 15 amino acids. The CDR3 here is CASSFLQGGVEKLFF.

The V gene is TRBV20-1, the J gene TRBJ2-2; TCRdb proposes TRBD1, but this gene call is untestable without DNA. The CDR3 runs 15 residues. Germline lookup yields CDR1 DFQATT and CDR2 SNEGSKA (reference sequence). CDR3 in amino acids: CSAIWPGVNTGELFF.

V usage is TRBV24-1 and J usage is TRBJ2-5; there is no DNA to check the TCRdb D call of TRBD1. The CDR3 spans 15 residues. Germline CDR1 is KGHDR and CDR2 is SFDVKD. This CDR3 reads CATSEPTGGGETQYF.

V is TRBV12-3 or TRBV12-4 and J is TRBJ1-1; TCRdb designates TRBD1, a call that cannot be tested without DNA. The CDR3 has 11 amino acids. CDR3 loop: CASSGTGITFF.

The rearrangement joins TRBV6-5 to TRBJ2-3; the D call of TRBD1 rests on TCRdb alone, since no DNA is present to check it. The germline CDR1 and CDR2 sequences are MNHEY and SVGAGI. There are 15 residues in the CDR3. CDR3 sequence reads: CASSYDSQGGDTQYF.

J is TRBJ1-6 and V is TRBV15. CDR3 length equals 13 residues. In germline, CDR1 is LNHNV, CDR2 YYDKDF (reference sequence). This CDR3 is CATRGLEGSPLHF.

The chain uses TRBV20-1 and TRBJ1-2; the TCRdb call, TRBD1, lacks DNA for checking. Germline CDR1 DFQATT, CDR2 SNEGSKA (reference sequence). The length of the CDR3 is 13 residues. CDR3 in amino acids: CSARDRRLDGYTF.

J is TRBJ2-3 and V is TRBV24-1. Germline assignment: CDR1 KGHDR and CDR2 SFDVKD. The CDR3 loop spans 13 amino acids. CDR3 protein: CATSGRRFDTQYF.

The chain carries TRBV5-5 and TRBJ2-3; with no DNA, the TCRdb D assignment of TRBD2 cannot be verified. Germline CDR1 is SGHKS and CDR2 is YYEKEE (reference sequence). This CDR3 region has 18 residues. This CDR3 reads CASSLALAGGTSTDTQYF.

V is TRBV12-5 and J is TRBJ1-5; lacking DNA, the TRBD1 call made by TCRdb goes unchecked. Germline loops: CDR1 LGHNT, CDR2 FRNRAP. The CDR3 length is 14 residues. The CDR3 region is CASGSDRVRQPQHF.

The chain couples TRBV7-2 to TRBJ2-1; TCRdb's D gene call, TRBD2, goes unchecked for lack of DNA. Germline CDR1 reads SGHTA; CDR2 reads FQGNSA. This CDR3 is built from 17 residues. The CDR3 here is CASSLASGRAAYNEQFF.

V usage is TRBV7-8 and J usage is TRBJ1-5; the TCRdb D gene call, TRBD1, has no DNA to confirm it. Germline loops: CDR1 SGHVS, CDR2 FQNEAQ. This CDR3 has 14 amino acids. CDR3 loop: CASSARGGNQPQHF.

The chain joins TRBV12-3 or TRBV12-4 to TRBJ2-2. The CDR3 is made up of 15 amino acids. CDR3 protein: CASSLRLSNTGELFF.

The chain combines TRBV27 with TRBJ2-3; TCRdb calls TRBD1, which cannot be checked without DNA. The CDR3 covers 14 residues. CDR1 is MNHEY, CDR2 SMNVEV, per germline (reference sequence). The chain's CDR3 is CASSLPGTGDTQYF.

The CDR3: CASSLEPAVNEQFF. The V gene is TRBV5-1, the J gene TRBJ2-1; TCRdb's D gene call, TRBD2, goes unchecked for lack of DNA. The CDR3 length is 14 residues. The germline CDR1 and CDR2 sequences are SGHRS and YFSETQ.

The chain employs TRBV11-2 and TRBJ1-2. CDR3 length: 16 residues. CDR1 is SGHAT, CDR2 FQNNGV, per germline. The CDR3 sequence: CASSLDVSVANYGYTF.

The chain uses TRBV5-1 and TRBJ2-3; TCRdb lists TRBD2, though no DNA is available to test this call. Germline loops: CDR1 SGHRS, CDR2 YFSETQ. The CDR3 covers 15 residues. CDR3 sequence: CASSPRGRQADTQYF.